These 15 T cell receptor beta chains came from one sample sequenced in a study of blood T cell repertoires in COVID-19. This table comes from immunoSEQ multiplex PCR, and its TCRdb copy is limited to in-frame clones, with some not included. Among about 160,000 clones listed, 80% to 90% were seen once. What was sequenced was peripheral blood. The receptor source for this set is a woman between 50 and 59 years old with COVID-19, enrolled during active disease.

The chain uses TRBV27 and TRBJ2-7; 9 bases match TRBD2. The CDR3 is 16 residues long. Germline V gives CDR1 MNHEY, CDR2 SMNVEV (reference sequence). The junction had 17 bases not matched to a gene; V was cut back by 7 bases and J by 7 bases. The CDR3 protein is CASTPYGGGAPGEQYF. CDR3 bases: TGTGCCAGCACCCCGTACGGCGGGGGGGCTCCGGGGGAGCAGTACTTC.

The CDR3 DNA sequence: TGTGCCAGCAGCAACCGGGACAGGGAATACGAGCAGTACTTC. Amino acid sequence: CASSNRDREYEQYF. The chain recombines TRBV27 with TRBJ2-7; 9 nucleotides align to TRBD1. J lost 4 bases, V lost 6 bases, and 7 bases had no gene match. This CDR3 contains 14 residues. The germline V gene encodes CDR1 MNHEY and CDR2 SMNVEV (reference sequence).

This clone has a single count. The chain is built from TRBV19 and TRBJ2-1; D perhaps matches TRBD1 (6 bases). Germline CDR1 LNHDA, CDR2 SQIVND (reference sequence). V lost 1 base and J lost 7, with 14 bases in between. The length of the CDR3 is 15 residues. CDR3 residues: CASSIVTGFMNEQFF. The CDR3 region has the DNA TGTGCCAGTAGTATAGTAACAGGGTTTATGAATGAGCAGTTCTTC.

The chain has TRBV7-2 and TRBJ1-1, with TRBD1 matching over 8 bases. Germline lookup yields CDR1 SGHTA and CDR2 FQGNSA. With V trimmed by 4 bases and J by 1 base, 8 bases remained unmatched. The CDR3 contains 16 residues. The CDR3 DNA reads TGTGCCAGCAGCTCGACCGCAGGGGGCAGGAACACTGAAGCTTTCTTT. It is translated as CASSSTAGGRNTEAFF.

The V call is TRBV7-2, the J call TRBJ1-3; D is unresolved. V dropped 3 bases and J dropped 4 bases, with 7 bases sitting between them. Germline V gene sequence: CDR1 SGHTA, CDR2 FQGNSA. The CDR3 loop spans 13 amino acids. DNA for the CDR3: TGTGCCAGCAGCTTGAGTCAAGGAAACACCATATATTTT. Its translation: CASSLSQGNTIYF.

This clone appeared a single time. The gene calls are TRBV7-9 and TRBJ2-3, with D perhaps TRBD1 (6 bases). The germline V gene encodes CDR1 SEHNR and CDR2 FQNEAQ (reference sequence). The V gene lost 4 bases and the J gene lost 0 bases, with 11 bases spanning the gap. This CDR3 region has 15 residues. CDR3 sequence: CASSSGTLSTDTQYF. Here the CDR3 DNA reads TGTGCCAGCAGCTCAGGGACACTCAGCACAGATACGCAGTATTTT.

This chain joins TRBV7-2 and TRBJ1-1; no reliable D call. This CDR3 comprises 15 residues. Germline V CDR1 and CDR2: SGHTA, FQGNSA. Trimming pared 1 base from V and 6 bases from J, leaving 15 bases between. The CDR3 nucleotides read TGTGCCAGCAGCTTAGTAAGTCGGGTGAGTGCTGAAGCTTTCTTT. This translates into CASSLVSRVSAEAFF.

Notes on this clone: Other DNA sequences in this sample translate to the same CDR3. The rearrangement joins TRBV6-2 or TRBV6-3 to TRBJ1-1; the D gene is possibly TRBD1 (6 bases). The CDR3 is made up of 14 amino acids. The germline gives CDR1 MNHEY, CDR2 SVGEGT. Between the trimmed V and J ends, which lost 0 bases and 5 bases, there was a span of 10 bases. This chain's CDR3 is CASSYSRGTTEAFF. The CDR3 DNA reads TGTGCCAGCAGTTACTCCAGGGGTACTACTGAAGCTTTCTTT.

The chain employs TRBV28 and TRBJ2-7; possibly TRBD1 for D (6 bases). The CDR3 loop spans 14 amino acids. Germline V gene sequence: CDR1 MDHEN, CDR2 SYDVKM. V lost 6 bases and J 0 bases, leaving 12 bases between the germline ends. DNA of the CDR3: TGTGCCAGCAGCCGGGACACGAACTCCTACGAGCAGTACTTC. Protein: CASSRDTNSYEQYF.

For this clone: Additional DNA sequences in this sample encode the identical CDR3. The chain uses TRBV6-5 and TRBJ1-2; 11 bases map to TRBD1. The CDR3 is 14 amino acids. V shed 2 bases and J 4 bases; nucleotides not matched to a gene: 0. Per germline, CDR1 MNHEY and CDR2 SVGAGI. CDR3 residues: CASSYGTGGYGYTF. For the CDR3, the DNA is TGTGCCAGCAGTTACGGGACAGGGGGCTATGGCTACACCTTC.

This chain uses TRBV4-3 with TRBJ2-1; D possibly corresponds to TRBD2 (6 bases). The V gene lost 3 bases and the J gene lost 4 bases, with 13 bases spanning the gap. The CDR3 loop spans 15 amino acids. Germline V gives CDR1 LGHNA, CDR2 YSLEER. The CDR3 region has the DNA TGCGCCAGCAGCCAGGACCTCGGAGGGTACAATGAGCAGTTCTTC. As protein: CASSQDLGGYNEQFF.

The CDR3 protein is CASSLDRLEETQYF. Written as DNA, the CDR3 is TGTGCCAGCAGCTTAGACAGGTTAGAAGAGACCCAGTACTTC. The rearrangement uses TRBV7-9 and TRBJ2-5; perhaps TRBD1 as D (5 bases). This CDR3 contains 14 residues. Germline V gene sequence: CDR1 SEHNR, CDR2 FQNEAQ (reference sequence). V was cut by 1 base and J by 3 bases, with 9 bases left in between.

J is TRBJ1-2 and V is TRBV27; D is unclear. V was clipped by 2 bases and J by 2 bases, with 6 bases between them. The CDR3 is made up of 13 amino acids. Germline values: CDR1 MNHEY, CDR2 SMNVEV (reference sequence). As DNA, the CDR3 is TGTGCCAGCAGTTTAAGAGGGAACTATGGCTACACCTTC. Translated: CASSLRGNYGYTF.

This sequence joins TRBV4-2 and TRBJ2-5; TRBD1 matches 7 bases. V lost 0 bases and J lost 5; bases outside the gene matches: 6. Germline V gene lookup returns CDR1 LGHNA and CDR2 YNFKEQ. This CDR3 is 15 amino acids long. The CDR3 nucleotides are TGTGCCAGCAGCCAAGATCCGCAGGGGGTGGAGACCCAGTACTTC. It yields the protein CASSQDPQGVETQYF.

This CDR3 is CASSLSDTDLSYEQYF. CDR3 DNA: TGTGCCAGCAGCTTATCGGACACGGACCTTTCCTACGAGCAGTACTTC. V usage is TRBV11-2 and J usage is TRBJ2-7, with D possibly matching TRBD1 (5 bases). V lost 2 bases to trimming and J lost 1 base, with 15 bases between them. The CDR3 has 16 residues. The germline V gene has CDR1 SGHAT and CDR2 FQNNGV.